A single sample gave rise to the 23 T cell receptor beta chains below, sequenced in a study of shared clonotypes between healthy human individuals. Only in-frame clones appear in the TCRdb table, and some are missing; sequencing was by immunoSEQ multiplex PCR. Of a few million clones listed, over 90% are singletons. Sequencing was carried out using naive CD4+ T cells from PBMCs. Sample subset: CD45RA+ positively selected. The receptors derive from a man aged 18 to 29 in good health. Some clones in this sample may be carry-over from other donors' samples.

This clone was found once. The rearrangement links TRBV5-1 to TRBJ1-4, with a possible D match to TRBD1 (6 bases). There are 13 residues in the CDR3. The V gene lost 2 bases and the J gene lost 13 bases, with 15 bases spanning the gap. Germline V gene lookup returns CDR1 SGHRS and CDR2 YFSETQ. The chain's CDR3 is CASSFSEGGTLFF. DNA of the CDR3: TGCGCCAGCAGCTTCAGTGAGGGGGGAACACTGTTTTTT.

This clone was observed a single time. The chain uses TRBV6-1 and TRBJ2-7; tentatively, D is TRBD2 (6 bases). The germline CDR1 and CDR2 sequences are MNHNS and SASEGT. The length of the CDR3 is 13 residues. V gave up 4 bases and J gave up 4 bases, with 11 bases separating them. The CDR3 loop reads CASSVVGGYEQYF. The CDR3 DNA reads as TGTGCCAGCAGTGTTGTTGGGGGGTACGAGCAGTACTTC.

This clone is a singleton in its sample. The chain combines TRBV4-1 with TRBJ1-3; TRBD1 is a possible D gene (5 bases). The CDR3 extends over 17 amino acids. V gave up 3 bases and J gave up 0 bases, with 15 bases separating them. Germline CDR1 is MGHRA and CDR2 is YSYEKL. CDR3 in DNA: TGCGCCAGCAGCCATCGGCTGACAGCGTCCTCTGGAAACACCATATATTTT. Residues: CASSHRLTASSGNTIYF.

This rearrangement joins TRBV28 to TRBJ1-5, with a weak D call TRBD1 (5 bases). The CDR3 loop spans 16 amino acids. Germline V gene lookup returns CDR1 MDHEN and CDR2 SYDVKM. V was pared by 6 bases and J by 4 bases, with 19 bases between. This CDR3 reads CASRYGRQGLNQPQHF. In DNA, the CDR3 is TGTGCCAGCAGATACGGGAGGCAGGGCCTAAATCAGCCCCAGCATTTT.

The V gene is TRBV5-4, the J gene TRBJ1-4, with a weak D call TRBD1 (5 bases). This CDR3 comprises 13 residues. From germline, CDR1 is SGHNT and CDR2 YYREEE (reference sequence). V lost 4 bases, J lost 4 bases, and 8 bases lay in between. CDR3 sequence reads: CASSLGLNEKLFF. Written as DNA, the CDR3 is TGTGCCAGCAGCCTGGGACTTAATGAAAAACTGTTTTTT.

The J gene is TRBJ2-6, the V gene TRBV28; D gene ambiguous. Germline CDR1 reads MDHEN; CDR2 reads SYDVKM. The CDR3 runs to 13 residues. Between the trimmed V and J ends, which lost 10 bases and 2 bases, there was a span of 9 bases. CDR3 sequence: CAILRAGANVLTF. The CDR3 DNA reads TGTGCCATCCTGCGAGCTGGGGCCAACGTCCTGACTTTC.

The chain couples TRBV10-3 to TRBJ2-1; tentative D call: TRBD2 (5 bases). V gave up 8 bases and J gave up 12 bases, with 20 bases separating them. The length of the CDR3 is 13 residues. Germline values: CDR1 ENHRY, CDR2 SYGVKD. CDR3 DNA: TGTGCCATCGGTCCCCCGGAAGGACGGGGGCAGTTCTTC. Translation: CAIGPPEGRGQFF.

The chain links TRBV29-1 to TRBJ1-2, with D tentatively TRBD1 (5 bases). CDR1 and CDR2 from the germline V gene are SQVTM and ANQGSEA. Between the trimmed V and J ends, which lost 6 bases and 0 bases, there was a span of 14 bases. CDR3 size: 14 residues. The CDR3 here is CSVVTGLANYGYTF. DNA for the CDR3: TGCAGCGTCGTTACAGGCCTAGCTAACTATGGCTACACCTTC.

This clone has just one count. The chain employs TRBV18 and TRBJ1-1, with a possible D match to TRBD1 (6 bases). The germline gives CDR1 KGHSH, CDR2 LQKENI. This CDR3 is 15 amino acids long. Trimming removed 3 bases from V and 2 bases from J, with 13 bases in between. CDR3 loop: CASSPLQGENTEAFF. In DNA form, the CDR3 reads TGTGCCAGCTCACCCCTACAGGGCGAAAACACTGAAGCTTTCTTT.

The genes are TRBV5-4 and TRBJ1-2; 7 bases align to TRBD1. Germline V gene sequence: CDR1 SGHNT, CDR2 YYREEE (reference sequence). This CDR3 spans 10 amino acids. V dropped 7 bases and J dropped 8; count of bases not matched to a gene: 2. CDR3 DNA sequence: TGTGCCAGCGGGGGACAGGGCTACACCTTC. It codes for CASGGQGYTF.

J is TRBJ2-7 and V is TRBV30; weak D call: TRBD1 (5 bases). Trimming shortened V by 5 bases and J by 9 bases, and 11 bases separated the two germline ends. The germline gives CDR1 GTSNPN, CDR2 SVGIG (reference sequence). The CDR3 contains 10 residues. CDR3: CAWGDQGQYF. The CDR3 region has the DNA TGTGCCTGGGGCGATCAGGGGCAGTACTTC.

J is TRBJ2-1 and V is TRBV7-3, with 7 bases that match TRBD1. CDR3 length: 13 residues. The trim removed 5 bases at V and 4 bases at J, leaving 2 bases unmatched. Germline V gene sequence: CDR1 SGHTA, CDR2 FQGTGA. The DNA for the CDR3 is TGTGCCAGCAGCCCGGGACAGTACAATGAGCAGTTCTTC. It is translated as CASSPGQYNEQFF.

V and J are TRBV4-1 and TRBJ2-7; D may be TRBD1 or TRBD2 (5 bases each). Trimming took 6 bases from V and 3 from J, leaving 18 bases between them. The germline V gene has CDR1 MGHRA and CDR2 YSYEKL. This CDR3 spans 15 amino acids. CDR3 sequence reads: CASSQIGRGDYEQYF. The DNA for the CDR3 is TGCGCCAGCAGTCAGATCGGTAGGGGAGACTACGAGCAGTACTTC.

The chain recombines TRBV19 with TRBJ1-1, with D tentatively TRBD1 (5 bases). The CDR3 spans 16 residues. The germline V and J ends were trimmed by 3 bases and 2 bases, with 16 bases remaining between them. Germline V gives CDR1 LNHDA, CDR2 SQIVND (reference sequence). In DNA form, the CDR3 reads TGTGCCAGTAGTATTCGAGACAGAGGGTCTAACACTGAAGCTTTCTTT. It codes for CASSIRDRGSNTEAFF. The full variable domain, rest sourced from reference TRBV19 and TRBJ1-1, is DGGITQSPKYLFRKEGQNVTLSCEQNLNHDAMYWYRQDPGQGLRLIYYSQIVNDFQKGDIAEGYSVSREKKESFPLTVTSAQKNPTAFYLCASSIRDRGSNTEAFFGQGTRLTVV.

The J gene is TRBJ1-1, the V gene TRBV4-2, with unresolved D. Trimming pared 0 bases from V and 6 bases from J, leaving 17 bases between. The CDR3 loop spans 16 amino acids. Germline assignment: CDR1 LGHNA and CDR2 YNFKEQ. CDR3 in DNA: TGTGCCAGCAGCCAAGACCCCTCCAGCAGGACCGCTGAAGCTTTCTTT. It codes for CASSQDPSSRTAEAFF.

This chain connects TRBV7-9 to TRBJ2-2, with TRBD2 matching 8 bases. CDR3 length equals 16 residues. Germline V gene lookup returns CDR1 SEHNR and CDR2 FQNEAQ (reference sequence). V was pared by 4 bases and J by 2 bases, with 6 bases of the junction left unmatched. The CDR3 coding sequence is TGTGCCAGCAGCTCCCCCAGCGGGAGTAACACCGGGGAGCTGTTTTTT. Its protein is CASSSPSGSNTGELFF. Full variable domain (remainder filled in from reference TRBV7-9 and TRBJ2-2): DTGVSQNPRHKITKRGQNVTFRCDPISEHNRLYWYRQTLGQGPEFLTYFQNEAQLEKSRLLSDRFSAERPKGSFSTLEIQRTEQGDSAMYLCASSSPSGSNTGELFFGEGSRLTVL.

The V and J genes are TRBV9 and TRBJ2-3, with D perhaps TRBD1 (6 bases). CDR1 SGDLS and CDR2 YYNGEE come from the germline V gene. The CDR3 loop spans 16 amino acids. V lost 1 base to trimming and J lost 7 bases, with 19 bases between them. CDR3: CASSVKSGGDRNTQYF. As DNA, the CDR3 is TGTGCCAGCAGCGTAAAATCTGGGGGAGACAGGAATACGCAGTATTTT.

In its sample, this clone was seen a few times. The rearrangement joins TRBV28 to TRBJ1-1; 8 bases map to TRBD1. This CDR3 is built from 14 residues. Unmatched junction bases numbered 13, after V lost 6 bases and J lost 10 bases. Looked up from germline, CDR1 is MDHEN and CDR2 is SYDVKM. The CDR3 is CASSTSRQGRRAFF. The DNA for the CDR3 is TGTGCCAGCAGCACAAGTCGACAGGGGCGACGAGCTTTCTTT.

The CDR3 sequence is CASSLTTGTSYEQYF. DNA of the CDR3: TGTGCCAGCAGTTTAACTACCGGGACAAGTTACGAGCAGTACTTC. The chain carries TRBV27 and TRBJ2-7, with a tentative D call TRBD1 (6 bases). The length of the CDR3 is 15 residues. V was shortened by 2 bases and J by 4 bases, with 15 bases between the two germline ends. CDR1 MNHEY and CDR2 SMNVEV come from the germline V gene (reference sequence).

V is TRBV27 and J is TRBJ1-1; 7 bases line up with TRBD1. V trimming: 6 bases; J trimming: 1 base; junction bases outside the gene matches: 11. Germline CDR1 and CDR2: MNHEY and SMNVEV (reference sequence). CDR3 length: 16 residues. The CDR3 protein is CASSPDRETRNTEAFF. DNA for the CDR3: TGTGCCAGCAGCCCCGACAGGGAAACGCGGAACACTGAAGCTTTCTTT.

This chain joins TRBV4-1 and TRBJ1-3, with 7 nucleotides matching TRBD1. Germline lookup yields CDR1 MGHRA and CDR2 YSYEKL. This CDR3 has 17 amino acids. V dropped 3 bases and J dropped 1; count of bases not matched to a gene: 9. The CDR3 sequence is CASSQGTAPLSGNTIYF. The CDR3 region has the DNA TGCGCCAGCAGCCAGGGGACAGCTCCACTTTCTGGAAACACCATATATTTT.

Comments on this clone: Other DNA sequences in this specimen translate into the identical CDR3. V and J are TRBV5-1 and TRBJ2-3; no definite D call. The germline CDR1 and CDR2 sequences are SGHRS and YFSETQ. The V and J ends lost 1 base and 3 bases respectively, with 6 bases between them. The CDR3 contains 13 residues. The CDR3 sequence is CASSLRTTDTQYF. The CDR3 bases are TGCGCCAGCAGCTTGAGAACGACAGATACGCAGTATTTT. Full variable domain (missing parts from reference TRBV5-1 and TRBJ2-3): KAGVTQTPRYLIKTRGQQVTLSCSPISGHRSVSWYQQTPGQGLQFLFEYFSETQRNKGNFPGRFSGRQFSNSRSEMNVSTLELGDSALYLCASSLRTTDTQYFGPGTRLTVL.

The count of this clone is one. This chain's CDR3 is CASSPKDRTSWELAKNIQYF. Written as DNA, the CDR3 is TGTGCCAGCAGTCCCAAGGACAGGACATCTTGGGAACTAGCCAAAAACATTCAGTACTTC. V is TRBV28 and J is TRBJ2-4, with 7 bases that match TRBD1. This CDR3 has 20 amino acids. Trimming removed 5 bases from V and 0 bases from J; junction bases left unmatched: 19. Germline V CDR1 and CDR2: MDHEN, SYDVKM.